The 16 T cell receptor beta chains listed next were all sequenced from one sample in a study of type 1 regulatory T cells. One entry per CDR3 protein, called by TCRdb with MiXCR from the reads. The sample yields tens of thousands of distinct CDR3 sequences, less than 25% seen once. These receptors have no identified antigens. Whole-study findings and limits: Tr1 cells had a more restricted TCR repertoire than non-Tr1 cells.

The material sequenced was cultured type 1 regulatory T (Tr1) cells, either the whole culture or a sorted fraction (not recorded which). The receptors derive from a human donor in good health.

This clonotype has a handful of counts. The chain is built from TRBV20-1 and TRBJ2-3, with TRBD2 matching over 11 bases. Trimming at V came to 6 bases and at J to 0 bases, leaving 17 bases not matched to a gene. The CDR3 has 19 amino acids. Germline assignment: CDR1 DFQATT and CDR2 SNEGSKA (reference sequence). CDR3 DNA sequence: TGCAGTGCCACGATGGCCGGGGCCGGGACTAGCGGCAGCACAGATACGCAGTATTTT. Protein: CSATMAGAGTSGSTDTQYF.

Written as DNA, the CDR3 is TGTGCCAGCTCACACGTGGACAGTTCTGATCAGCCCCAGCATTTT. Translation gives CASSHVDSSDQPQHF. The chain combines TRBV18 with TRBJ1-5; a possible D gene is TRBD1 (6 bases). CDR3 length: 15 amino acids. Germline V gives CDR1 KGHSH, CDR2 LQKENI. Trimming removed 4 bases from V and 5 bases from J, with 15 bases in between. The variable domain in full, completed from reference TRBV18 and TRBJ1-5, reads NAGVMQNPRHLVRRRGQEARLRCSPMKGHSHVYWYRQLPEEGLKFMVYLQKENIIDESGMPKERFSAEFPKEGPSILRIQQVVRGDSAAYFCASSHVDSSDQPQHFGDGTRLSIL.

CDR3 residues: CASSKDSLRGNQPQHF. The CDR3 region has the DNA TGTGCCAGCAGTAAGGACAGCCTGAGGGGCAATCAGCCCCAGCATTTT. The chain couples TRBV12-3 or TRBV12-4 to TRBJ1-5, with D maybe TRBD1 (6 bases). This CDR3 has 16 residues. Trimming shortened V by 5 bases and J by 2 bases, and 16 bases separated the two germline ends.

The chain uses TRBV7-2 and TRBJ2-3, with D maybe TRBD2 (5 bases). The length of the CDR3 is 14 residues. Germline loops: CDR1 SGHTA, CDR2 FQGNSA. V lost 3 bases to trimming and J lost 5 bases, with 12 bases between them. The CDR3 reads CASSFIARRDTQYF. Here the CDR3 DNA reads TGTGCCAGCAGCTTCATAGCGCGAAGAGATACGCAGTATTTT.

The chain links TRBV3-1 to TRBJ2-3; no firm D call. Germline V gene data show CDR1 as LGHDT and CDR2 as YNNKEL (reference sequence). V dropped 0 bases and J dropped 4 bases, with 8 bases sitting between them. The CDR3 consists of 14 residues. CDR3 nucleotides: TGTGCCAGCAGCCAAGATCCCGTGCCAGATACGCAGTATTTT. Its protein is CASSQDPVPDTQYF.

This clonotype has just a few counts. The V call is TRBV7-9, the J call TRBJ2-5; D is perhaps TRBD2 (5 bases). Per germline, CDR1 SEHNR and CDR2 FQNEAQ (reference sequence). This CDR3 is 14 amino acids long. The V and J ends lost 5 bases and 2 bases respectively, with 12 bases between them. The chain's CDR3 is CASSKTGIQETQYF. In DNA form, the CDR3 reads TGTGCCAGCAGCAAAACCGGGATACAAGAGACCCAGTACTTC.

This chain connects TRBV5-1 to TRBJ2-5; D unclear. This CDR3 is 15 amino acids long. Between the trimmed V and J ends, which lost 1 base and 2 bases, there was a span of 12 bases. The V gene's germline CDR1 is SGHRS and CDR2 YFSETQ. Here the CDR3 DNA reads TGCGCCAGCAGCTTGAGAGCCGGGCTACAAGAGACCCAGTACTTC. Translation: CASSLRAGLQETQYF.

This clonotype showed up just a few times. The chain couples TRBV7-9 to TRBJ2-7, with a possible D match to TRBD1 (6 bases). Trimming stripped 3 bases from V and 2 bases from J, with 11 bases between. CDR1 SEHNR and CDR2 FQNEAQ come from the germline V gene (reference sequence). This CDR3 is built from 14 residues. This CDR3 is CASSFSGDTYEQYF. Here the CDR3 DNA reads TGTGCCAGCAGCTTTAGTGGGGACACCTACGAGCAGTACTTC.

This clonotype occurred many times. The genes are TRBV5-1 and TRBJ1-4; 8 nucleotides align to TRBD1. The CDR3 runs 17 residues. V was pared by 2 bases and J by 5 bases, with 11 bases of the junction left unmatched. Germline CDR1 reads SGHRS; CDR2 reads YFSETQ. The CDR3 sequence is CASSFGGTGGRNEKLFF. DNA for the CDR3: TGCGCCAGCAGCTTTGGCGGGACAGGCGGGCGGAATGAAAAACTGTTTTTT.

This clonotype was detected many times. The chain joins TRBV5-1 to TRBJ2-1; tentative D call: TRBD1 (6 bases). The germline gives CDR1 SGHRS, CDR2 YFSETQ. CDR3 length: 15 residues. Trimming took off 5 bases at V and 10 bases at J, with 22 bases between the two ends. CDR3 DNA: TGCGCCAGCAGGGGGATTCTATCGTCTGGGGGCGAGCAGTTCTTC. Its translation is CASRGILSSGGEQFF.

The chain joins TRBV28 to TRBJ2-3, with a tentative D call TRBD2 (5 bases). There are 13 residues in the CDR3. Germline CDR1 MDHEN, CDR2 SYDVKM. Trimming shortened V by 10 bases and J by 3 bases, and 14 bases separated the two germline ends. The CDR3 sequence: CATSGGGTDTQYF. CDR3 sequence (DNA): TGTGCCACCTCAGGAGGCGGGACAGATACGCAGTATTTT.

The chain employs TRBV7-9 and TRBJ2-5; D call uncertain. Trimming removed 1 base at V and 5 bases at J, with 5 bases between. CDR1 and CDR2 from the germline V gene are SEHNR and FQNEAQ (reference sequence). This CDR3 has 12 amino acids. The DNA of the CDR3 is TGTGCCAGCAGCTTAGTGTCCGAGACCCAGTACTTC. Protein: CASSLVSETQYF.

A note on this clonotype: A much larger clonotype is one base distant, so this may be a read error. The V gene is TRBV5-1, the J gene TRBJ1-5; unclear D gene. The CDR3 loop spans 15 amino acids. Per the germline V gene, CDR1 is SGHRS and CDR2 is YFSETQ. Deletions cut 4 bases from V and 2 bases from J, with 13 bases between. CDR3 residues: CASSPGPPGNQPQHF. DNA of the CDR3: TGCGCCAGCAGCCCTGGGCCACCTGGCAATCAGCCCCAGCATTTT.

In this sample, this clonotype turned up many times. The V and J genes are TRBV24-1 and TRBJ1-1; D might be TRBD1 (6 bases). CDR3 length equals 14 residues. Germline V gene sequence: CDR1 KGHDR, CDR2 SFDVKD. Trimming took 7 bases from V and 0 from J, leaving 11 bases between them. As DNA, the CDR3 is TGTGCCACCAGGGATGGGGGCGTGAACACTGAAGCTTTCTTT. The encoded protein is CATRDGGVNTEAFF.

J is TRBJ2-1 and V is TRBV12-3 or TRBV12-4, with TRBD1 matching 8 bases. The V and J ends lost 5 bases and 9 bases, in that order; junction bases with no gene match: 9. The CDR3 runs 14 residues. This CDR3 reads CASSPQTGGPEQFF. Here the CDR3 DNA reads TGTGCCAGCAGTCCTCAAACAGGGGGGCCTGAGCAGTTCTTC.

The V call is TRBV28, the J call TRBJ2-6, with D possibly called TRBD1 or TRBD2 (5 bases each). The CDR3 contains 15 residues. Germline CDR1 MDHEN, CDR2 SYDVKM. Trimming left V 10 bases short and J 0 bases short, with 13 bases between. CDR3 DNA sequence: TGTGCCACCGGTGGGGGAAACTCTGGGGCCAACGTCCTGACTTTC. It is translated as CATGGGNSGANVLTF.